This is a list of T cell receptor beta chains from one sample in a study of blood T cell repertoires in COVID-19. Generated by immunoSEQ multiplex PCR, the TCRdb table keeps only in-frame clones and is missing some. Counted here are hundreds of thousands of clones, 70% to 90% occurring once; the ten biggest clones make up more than 1.5%. The sample consisted of PBMCs or T cells enriched from blood (not recorded which). The receptors were sampled from a man between 35 and 55 years old in a cohort exposed to, infected with or recovered from COVID-19 (not recorded which). Each CDR3 is given with its conserved first and last residue. The D gene is left open where the match is weak. The listing skips clone size in some rows; elsewhere it reads once, few, many or a size class.

DNA: TGTGCCAGCAGCTTAGCGTCTCCTAGCGGGAGTCTCGAGCAGTACTTC; CDR3: CASSLASPSGSLEQYF; V: TRBV7-9; J: TRBJ2-7; D: TRBD2; size: .
DNA: TGTGCCAGCAGCTTAACAGGGGCGTTCACCGGGGAGCTGTTTTTT; CDR3: CASSLTGAFTGELFF; V: TRBV7-3; J: TRBJ2-2; D: .; size: .
DNA: TGTGCCTGGAGTGGGACTAGCGGGAGGGCGACAGATACGCAGTATTTT; CDR3: CAWSGTSGRATDTQYF; V: TRBV30; J: TRBJ2-3; D: TRBD2; size: .
DNA: TGTGCCAGCAGCCAAGTCTCGGGACAGGGAAATTCACCCCTCCACTTT; CDR3: CASSQVSGQGNSPLHF; V: TRBV3-1/TRBV3-2; J: TRBJ1-6; D: TRBD1; size: .
DNA: TGTGCCAGCAGCCTAGACAGGGCGGTTACTGAAGCTTTCTTT; CDR3: CASSLDRAVTEAFF; V: TRBV11-2; J: TRBJ1-1; D: TRBD1; size: .
DNA: TGTGCCAGCAGCTACGGACTAGCACAAATCAGCTACGAGCAGTACTTC; CDR3: CASSYGLAQISYEQYF; V: TRBV7-9; J: TRBJ2-7; D: TRBD2; size: .
DNA: TGTGCCAGCAGCTTGGCCCACTTGAACACTGAAGCTTTCTTT; CDR3: CASSLAHLNTEAFF; V: TRBV5-6; J: TRBJ1-1; D: .; size: .
DNA: TGCAGCGTCACTACAACACTAGCGGGAGAACCCGGGGAGCTGTTTTTT; CDR3: CSVTTTLAGEPGELFF; V: TRBV29-1; J: TRBJ2-2; D: TRBD2; size: .
DNA: TGTGCCAGCTCACCCAATTGGGACAGCCTGATCTCCGGTGGCTACACCTTC; CDR3: CASSPNWDSLISGGYTF; V: TRBV18; J: TRBJ1-2; D: TRBD1; size: once
DNA: TGTGCCAGCAGCTCCCAGGGGGCGGCGAATCAGCCCCAGCATTTT; CDR3: CASSSQGAANQPQHF; V: TRBV7-2; J: TRBJ1-5; D: TRBD1; size: .
DNA: TGTGCCAGCAGTTCTCGTCCTACCACAGATACGCAGTATTTT; CDR3: CASSSRPTTDTQYF; V: TRBV6-5; J: TRBJ2-3; D: .; size: .
DNA: TGTGCCAGCAGTTTACCAACAGGGGGCTTGAGGACTGAAGCTTTCTTT; CDR3: CASSLPTGGLRTEAFF; V: TRBV28; J: TRBJ1-1; D: TRBD1; size: .
DNA: TGTGCCACCAGTGACCCGGGACTAGCGACCTACAATGAGCAGTTCTTC; CDR3: CATSDPGLATYNEQFF; V: TRBV24-1; J: TRBJ2-1; D: TRBD2; size: .
DNA: TGTGCCAGCTCACGTACAACCGGGGAGACCCAGTACTTC; CDR3: CASSRTTGETQYF; V: TRBV18; J: TRBJ2-5; D: .; size: .
DNA: TGCGCCAGCACCCCGGGACAGGGGGCCTATGGCTACACCTTC; CDR3: CASTPGQGAYGYTF; V: TRBV5-1; J: TRBJ1-2; D: TRBD1; size: .
DNA: TGTGCCAGCAGCGAATCCGCTAGCGGGAGTAGCACCGGGGAGCTGTTTTTT; CDR3: CASSESASGSSTGELFF; V: TRBV21-1; J: TRBJ2-2; D: .; size: .
DNA: TGCGCCAGCAGCTTGGCAGGGGGGCTCACCGGGGAGCTGTTTTTT; CDR3: CASSLAGGLTGELFF; V: TRBV5-1; J: TRBJ2-2; D: .; size: .